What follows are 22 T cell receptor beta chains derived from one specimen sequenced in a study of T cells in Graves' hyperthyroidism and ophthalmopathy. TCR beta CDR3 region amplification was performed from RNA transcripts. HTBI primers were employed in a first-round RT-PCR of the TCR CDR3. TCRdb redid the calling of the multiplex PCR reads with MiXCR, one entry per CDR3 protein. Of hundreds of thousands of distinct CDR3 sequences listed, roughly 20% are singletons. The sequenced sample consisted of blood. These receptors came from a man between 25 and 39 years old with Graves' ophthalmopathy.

The CDR3 is CASKAGKYEQYF. In DNA form, the CDR3 reads TGTGCCAGCAAGGCGGGAAAGTACGAGCAGTACTTC. The J gene is TRBJ2-7, the V gene TRBV28, with a possible D match to TRBD2 (6 bases). CDR1 is MDHEN and CDR2 is SYDVKM in the germline V gene. The CDR3 has 12 amino acids. The V and J ends lost 7 bases and 4 bases respectively, with 11 bases between them.

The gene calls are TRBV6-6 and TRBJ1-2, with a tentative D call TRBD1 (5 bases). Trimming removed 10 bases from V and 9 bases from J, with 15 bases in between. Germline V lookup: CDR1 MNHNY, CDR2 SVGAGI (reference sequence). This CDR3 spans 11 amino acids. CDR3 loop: CATGGLTSYTF. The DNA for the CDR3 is TGTGCCACGGGGGGACTGACCAGCTACACCTTC.

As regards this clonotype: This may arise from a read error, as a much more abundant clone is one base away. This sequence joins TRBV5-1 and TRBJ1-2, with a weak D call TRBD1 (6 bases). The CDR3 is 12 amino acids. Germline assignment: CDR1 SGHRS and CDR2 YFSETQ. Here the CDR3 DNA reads TGCCCCAGCAGCTTGCCGGACAGTGGCTACACCTTC. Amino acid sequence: CPSSLPDSGYTF.

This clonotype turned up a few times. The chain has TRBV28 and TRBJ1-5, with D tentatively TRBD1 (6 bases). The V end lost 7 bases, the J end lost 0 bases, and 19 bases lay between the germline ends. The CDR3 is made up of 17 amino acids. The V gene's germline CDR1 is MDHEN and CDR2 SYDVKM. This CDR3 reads CASKFSRAGVSNQPQHF. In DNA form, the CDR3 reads TGTGCCAGCAAGTTTTCCCGGGCAGGGGTTAGCAATCAGCCCCAGCATTTT.

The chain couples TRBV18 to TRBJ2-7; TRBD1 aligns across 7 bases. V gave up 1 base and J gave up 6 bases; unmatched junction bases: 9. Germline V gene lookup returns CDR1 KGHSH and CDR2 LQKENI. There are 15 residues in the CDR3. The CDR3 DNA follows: TGTGCCAGCTCACCACTTGGAGACAGGGCCCTCGAGCAGTACTTC. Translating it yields CASSPLGDRALEQYF.

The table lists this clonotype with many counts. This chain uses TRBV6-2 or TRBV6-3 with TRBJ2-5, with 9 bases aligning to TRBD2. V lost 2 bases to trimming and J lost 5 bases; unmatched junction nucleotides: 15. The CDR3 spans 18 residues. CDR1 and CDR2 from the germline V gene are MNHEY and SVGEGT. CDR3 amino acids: CASSYPRGGSGSRETQYF. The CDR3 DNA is TGTGCCAGCAGTTACCCCCGAGGAGGTAGCGGGAGTCGGGAGACCCAGTACTTC.

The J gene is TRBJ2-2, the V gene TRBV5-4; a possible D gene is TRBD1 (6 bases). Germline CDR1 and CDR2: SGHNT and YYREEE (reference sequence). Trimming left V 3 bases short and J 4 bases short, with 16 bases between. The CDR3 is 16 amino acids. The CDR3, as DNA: TGTGCCAGCAGCTCAGGGGAAACGGTTGGCACCGGGGAGCTGTTTTTT. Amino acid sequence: CASSSGETVGTGELFF.

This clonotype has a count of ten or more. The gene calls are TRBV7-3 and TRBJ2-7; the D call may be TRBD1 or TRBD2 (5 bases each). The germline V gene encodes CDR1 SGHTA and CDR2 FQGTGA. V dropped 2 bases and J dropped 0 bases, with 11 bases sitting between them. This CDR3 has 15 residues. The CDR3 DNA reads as TGTGCCAGCAGCTTATCTCCGGGACCCTCCTACGAGCAGTACTTC. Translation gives CASSLSPGPSYEQYF.

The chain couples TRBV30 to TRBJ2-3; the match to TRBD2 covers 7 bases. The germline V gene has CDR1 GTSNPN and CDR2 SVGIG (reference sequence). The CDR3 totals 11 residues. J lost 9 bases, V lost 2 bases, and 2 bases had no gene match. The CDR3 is CAWSISGTQYF. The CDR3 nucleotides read TGTGCCTGGAGTATTAGCGGGACGCAGTATTTT. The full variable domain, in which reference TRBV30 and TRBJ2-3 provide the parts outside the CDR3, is SQTIHQWPATLVQPVGSPLSLECTVEGTSNPNLYWYRQAAGRGLQLLFYSVGIGQISSEVPQNLSASRPQDRQFILSSKKLLLSDSGFYLCAWSISGTQYFGPGTRLTVL.

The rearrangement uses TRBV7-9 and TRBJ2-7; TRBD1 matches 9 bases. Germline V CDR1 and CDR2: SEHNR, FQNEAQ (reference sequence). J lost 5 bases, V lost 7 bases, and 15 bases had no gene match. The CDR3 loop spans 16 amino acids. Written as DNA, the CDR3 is TGTGCCAGCATCCCCATTTCGGGGACAGGGACTAACGAGCAGTACTTC. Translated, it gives CASIPISGTGTNEQYF.

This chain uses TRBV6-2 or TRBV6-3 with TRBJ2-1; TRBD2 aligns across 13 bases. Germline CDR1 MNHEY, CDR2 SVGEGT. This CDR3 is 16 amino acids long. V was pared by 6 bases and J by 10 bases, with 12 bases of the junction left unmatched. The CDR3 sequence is CASRHAGTSGVREQFF. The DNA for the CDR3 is TGTGCCAGCAGACACGCCGGGACTAGCGGGGTTCGGGAGCAGTTCTTC.

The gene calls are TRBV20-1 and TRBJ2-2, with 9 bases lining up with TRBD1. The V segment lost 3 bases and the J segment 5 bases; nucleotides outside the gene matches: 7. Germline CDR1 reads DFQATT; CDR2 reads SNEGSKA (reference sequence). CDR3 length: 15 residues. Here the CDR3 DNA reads TGCAGTGCTAGGGAACAGGGGGCGCGTACCGGGGAGCTGTTTTTT. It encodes CSAREQGARTGELFF.

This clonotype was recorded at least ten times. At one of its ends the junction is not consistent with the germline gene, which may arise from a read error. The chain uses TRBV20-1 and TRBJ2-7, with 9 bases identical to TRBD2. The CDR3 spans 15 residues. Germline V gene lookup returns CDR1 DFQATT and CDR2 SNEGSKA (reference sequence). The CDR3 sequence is CSARDRISGSSVQYF. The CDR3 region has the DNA TGCAGTGCTCGAGACCGAATTAGCGGGAGTTCGGTGCAGTACTTC.

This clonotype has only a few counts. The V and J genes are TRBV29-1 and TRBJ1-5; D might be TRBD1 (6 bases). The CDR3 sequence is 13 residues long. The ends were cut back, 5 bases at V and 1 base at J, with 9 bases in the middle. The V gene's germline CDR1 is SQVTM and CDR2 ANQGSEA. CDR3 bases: TGCAGCGTTCTTGACAGGAGCAATCAGCCCCAGCATTTT. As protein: CSVLDRSNQPQHF.

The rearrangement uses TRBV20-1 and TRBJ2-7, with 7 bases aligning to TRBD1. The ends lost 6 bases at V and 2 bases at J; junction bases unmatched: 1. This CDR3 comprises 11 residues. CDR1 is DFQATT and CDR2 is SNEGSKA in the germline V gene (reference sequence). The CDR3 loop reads CSATGAYEQYF. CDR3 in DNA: TGCAGTGCAACAGGGGCCTACGAGCAGTACTTC.

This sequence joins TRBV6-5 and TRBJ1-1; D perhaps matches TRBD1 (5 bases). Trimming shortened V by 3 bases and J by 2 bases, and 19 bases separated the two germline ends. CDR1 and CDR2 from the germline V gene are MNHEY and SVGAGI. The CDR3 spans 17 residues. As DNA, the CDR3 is TGTGCCAGCAGTTATGGTTTGGGTGACAGTTCCAACACTGAAGCTTTCTTT. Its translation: CASSYGLGDSSNTEAFF.

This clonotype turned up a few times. CDR3: CASGGGSYGYTF. CDR3 nucleotides: TGTGCCAGCGGGGGGGGTTCTTATGGCTACACCTTC. V usage is TRBV27 and J usage is TRBJ1-2; D may be TRBD1 (5 bases). V was pared by 8 bases and J by 5 bases, with 12 bases between. The CDR3 is 12 amino acids. Germline CDR1 is MNHEY and CDR2 is SMNVEV (reference sequence).

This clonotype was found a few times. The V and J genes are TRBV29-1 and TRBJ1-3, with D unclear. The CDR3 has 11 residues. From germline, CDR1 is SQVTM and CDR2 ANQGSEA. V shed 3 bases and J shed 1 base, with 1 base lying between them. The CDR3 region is CSVESGNTIYF. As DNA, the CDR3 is TGCAGCGTTGAGTCTGGAAACACCATATATTTT.

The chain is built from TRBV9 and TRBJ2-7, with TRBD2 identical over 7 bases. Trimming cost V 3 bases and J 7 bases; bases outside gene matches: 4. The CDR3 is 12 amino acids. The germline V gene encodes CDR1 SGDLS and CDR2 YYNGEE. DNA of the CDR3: TGTGCCAGCAGCGGCACCGGGGGGGAGCAGTACTTC. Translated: CASSGTGGEQYF. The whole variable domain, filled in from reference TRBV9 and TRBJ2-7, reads DSGVTQTPKHLITATGQRVTLRCSPRSGDLSVYWYQQSLDQGLQFLIQYYNGEERAKGNILERFSAQQFPDLHSELNLSSLELGDSALYFCASSGTGGEQYFGPGTRLTVT.

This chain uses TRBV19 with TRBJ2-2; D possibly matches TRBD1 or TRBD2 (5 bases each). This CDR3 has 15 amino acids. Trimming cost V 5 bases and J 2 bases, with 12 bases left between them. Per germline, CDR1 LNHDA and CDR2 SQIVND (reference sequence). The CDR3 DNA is TGTGCCAGTAGTCCCCGGGACGGAAACACCGGGGAGCTGTTTTTT. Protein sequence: CASSPRDGNTGELFF. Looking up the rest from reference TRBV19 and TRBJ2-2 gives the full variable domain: DGGITQSPKYLFRKEGQNVTLSCEQNLNHDAMYWYRQDPGQGLRLIYYSQIVNDFQKGDIAEGYSVSREKKESFPLTVTSAQKNPTAFYLCASSPRDGNTGELFFGEGSRLTVL.

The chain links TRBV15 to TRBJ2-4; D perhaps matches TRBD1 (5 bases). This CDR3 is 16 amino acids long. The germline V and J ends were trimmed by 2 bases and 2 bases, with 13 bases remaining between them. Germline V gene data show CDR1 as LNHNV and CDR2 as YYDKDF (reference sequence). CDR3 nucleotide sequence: TGTGCCACCAGCAGATCCCGATCAGGGACCAAAAACATTCAGTACTTC. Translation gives CATSRSRSGTKNIQYF.

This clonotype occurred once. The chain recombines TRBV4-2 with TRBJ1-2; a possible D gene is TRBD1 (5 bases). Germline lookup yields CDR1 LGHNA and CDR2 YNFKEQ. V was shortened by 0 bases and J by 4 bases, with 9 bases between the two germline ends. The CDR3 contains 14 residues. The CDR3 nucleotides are TGTGCCAGCAGCCAAGATCAGGGAGGCTATGGCTACACCTTC. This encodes CASSQDQGGYGYTF.